This TCR beta chain was identified in a study of blood T cell repertoires in COVID-19. Authors' methods: Nucleated cell counts were estimated from reference gene primer amplification. Sequenced by immunoSEQ multiplex PCR; TCRdb stores in-frame clones only, minus some. Clone size and the V and J calls come from that table; the DNA yielded D and trimming. The sample holds under 200,000 clones; 86% are singletons and the top ten take 4.5% to 7%. In terms of age and location, participants ranged from about 18 to 90 years and lived in 24 US areas. The CDR3 loop spans 16 amino acids. Germline V gene sequence: CDR1 SGDLS, CDR2 YYNGEE. With 0 bases removed from V and 0 bases from J, the gap between germline ends came to 9 bases.

Material: PBMCs or T cells enriched from blood (not recorded which). The J gene is TRBJ1-4, the V gene TRBV9; D is ambiguous. This TCR was recovered from a man aged 35 to 55 with acute COVID-19. The CDR3 nucleotides are TGTGCCAGCAGCGTAGGAGGGTCAGCAACTAATGAAAAACTGTTTTTT. Residues: CASSVGGSATNEKLFF.